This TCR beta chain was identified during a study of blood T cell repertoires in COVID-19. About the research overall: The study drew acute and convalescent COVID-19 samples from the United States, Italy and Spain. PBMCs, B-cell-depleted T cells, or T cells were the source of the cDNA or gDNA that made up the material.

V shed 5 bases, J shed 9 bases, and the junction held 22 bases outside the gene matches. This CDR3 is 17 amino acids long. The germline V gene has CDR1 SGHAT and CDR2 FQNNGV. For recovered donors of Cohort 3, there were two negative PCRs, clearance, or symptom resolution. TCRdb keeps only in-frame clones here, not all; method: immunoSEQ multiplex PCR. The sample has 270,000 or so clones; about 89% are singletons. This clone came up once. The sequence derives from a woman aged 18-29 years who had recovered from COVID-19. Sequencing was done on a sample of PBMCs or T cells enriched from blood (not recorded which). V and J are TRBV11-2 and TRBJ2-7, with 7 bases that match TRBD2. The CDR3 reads CASSPSPRGSKQGGQYF. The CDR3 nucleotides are TGTGCCAGCAGCCCCAGCCCTCGCGGGAGTAAGCAGGGCGGGCAGTACTTC. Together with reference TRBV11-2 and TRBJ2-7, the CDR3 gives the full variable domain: EAGVAQSPRYKIIEKRQSVAFWCNPISGHATLYWYQQILGQGPKLLIQFQNNGVVDDSQLPKDRFSAERLKGVDSTLKIQPAKLEDSAVYLCASSPSPRGSKQGGQYFGPGTRLTVT.